The 29 T cell receptor beta chains reported below all come from one sample, sequenced in a study of T cell responses to AZD1222 COVID-19 vaccine. TCRdb keeps only in-frame clones here, not all; method: immunoSEQ multiplex PCR. Of roughly 120,000 clones in the sample, more than 75% are singletons; the top ten hold about 3.7%. The sample here was peripheral blood, taken on day 0 of AZD1222 vaccination. Receptor source: an adult in good health.

The genes are TRBV7-9 and TRBJ1-2, with TRBD1 identical over 9 bases. V was pared by 5 bases and J by 4 bases, with 8 bases of the junction left unmatched. There are 15 residues in the CDR3. Looked up from germline, CDR1 is SEHNR and CDR2 is FQNEAQ (reference sequence). The CDR3 DNA reads TGTGCCAGCAGCATAACAGGGGGCGTAGTCTATGGCTACACCTTC. It specifies CASSITGGVVYGYTF.

The CDR3, as DNA: TGTGCCAGCAGCTTAGATGGGAGGTCTAATGAGCAGTTCTTC. As protein: CASSLDGRSNEQFF. The chain is built from TRBV11-3 and TRBJ2-1, with D perhaps matching TRBD2 (6 bases). Per germline, CDR1 SGHNT and CDR2 YENEEA. The CDR3 runs to 14 residues. Trimming took 0 bases from V and 7 from J, leaving 10 bases between them. The full variable domain, with the rest looked up from reference TRBV11-3 and TRBJ2-1, is EAGVVQSPRYKIIEKKQPVAFWCNPISGHNTLYWYLQNLGQGPELLIRYENEEAVDDSQLPKDRFSAERLKGVDSTLKIQPAELGDSAVYLCASSLDGRSNEQFFGPGTRLTVL.

Comment on this clone: The same CDR3 can be traced to other DNA sequences in this sample. This chain links TRBV2 with TRBJ2-7; D call uncertain. CDR1 and CDR2 from the germline V gene are SNHLY and FYNNEI. The CDR3 totals 13 residues. The V end was cut by 8 bases, the J end by 2 bases, with 13 bases between. CDR3: CASLRVSPYEQYF. DNA for the CDR3: TGTGCCAGCCTCCGCGTCAGTCCCTACGAGCAGTACTTC.

J is TRBJ2-1 and V is TRBV2; 12 nucleotides match TRBD1. The junction had 5 bases not matched to a gene; V was cut back by 4 bases and J by 7 bases. Per the germline V gene, CDR1 is SNHLY and CDR2 is FYNNEI. This CDR3 is 15 amino acids long. The chain's CDR3 is CASSGGTGGLNEQFF. In nucleotides, the CDR3 is TGTGCCAGCAGTGGGGGGACAGGGGGCCTTAATGAGCAGTTCTTC.

This chain joins TRBV5-8 and TRBJ1-1; D unclear. The V and J ends lost 2 bases and 10 bases respectively, with 9 bases between them. The CDR3 runs to 11 residues. CDR1 and CDR2 (germline): SGHTS, YDEGEE. This CDR3 is CASSFLGRAFF. In DNA form, the CDR3 reads TGTGCCAGCAGCTTCCTCGGTCGAGCTTTCTTT.

The chain uses TRBV29-1 and TRBJ2-3; no clear D. CDR1 and CDR2 from the germline V gene are SQVTM and ANQGSEA. There are 12 residues in the CDR3. The V end lost 6 bases, the J end lost 1 base, and 8 bases lay between the germline ends. CDR3 in amino acids: CSVGGRTDTQYF. The DNA for the CDR3 is TGCAGCGTGGGCGGACGCACAGATACGCAGTATTTT.

V and J are TRBV5-4 and TRBJ2-7; D is ambiguous. The germline V gene has CDR1 SGHNT and CDR2 YYREEE (reference sequence). Trimming removed 4 bases from V and 6 bases from J, with 17 bases in between. The CDR3 loop spans 14 amino acids. The chain's CDR3 is CASSRPAREAEQYF. As DNA, the CDR3 is TGTGCCAGCAGCAGACCCGCCCGAGAGGCCGAGCAGTACTTC.

The genes are TRBV5-4 and TRBJ2-2, with D perhaps being TRBD1 or TRBD2 (5 bases each). CDR3 length: 15 amino acids. V was shortened by 4 bases and J by 3 bases, with 13 bases between the two germline ends. Germline CDR1 reads SGHNT; CDR2 reads YYREEE (reference sequence). The CDR3, as DNA: TGTGCCAGCAGCAACACCGGGACCGACACCGGGGAGCTGTTTTTT. It translates to CASSNTGTDTGELFF.

The genes are TRBV18 and TRBJ1-1; possibly TRBD1 for D (5 bases). The V and J ends lost 1 base and 5 bases respectively, with 14 bases between them. This CDR3 spans 15 amino acids. CDR1 KGHSH and CDR2 LQKENI come from the germline V gene. The CDR3 nucleotides are TGTGCCAGCTCACCACTCGAAGGGGCGAGGACTGAAGCTTTCTTT. Amino acid sequence: CASSPLEGARTEAFF.

The chain couples TRBV2 to TRBJ2-3, with D perhaps matching TRBD2 (5 bases). CDR3 length equals 11 residues. Per germline, CDR1 SNHLY and CDR2 FYNNEI. The V and J ends lost 8 bases and 6 bases respectively, with 9 bases between them. The CDR3: CASGEWDTQYF. Written as DNA, the CDR3 is TGTGCCAGCGGGGAGTGGGATACGCAGTATTTT. The whole variable domain, filled in from reference TRBV2 and TRBJ2-3, reads EPEVTQTPSHQVTQMGQEVILRCVPISNHLYFYWYRQILGQKVEFLVSFYNNEISEKSEIFDDQFSVERPDGSNFTLKIRSTKLEDSAMYFCASGEWDTQYFGPGTRLTVL.

This clone was observed once. The chain combines TRBV27 with TRBJ2-4; the D gene could be TRBD1 or TRBD2 (5 bases each). The CDR3 runs to 16 residues. From germline, CDR1 is MNHEY and CDR2 SMNVEV (reference sequence). V was shortened by 6 bases and J by 0 bases, with 15 bases between the two germline ends. The CDR3 bases are TGTGCCAGCAGCACGGGACGGTCCCTAGCCAAAAACATTCAGTACTTC. The encoded protein is CASSTGRSLAKNIQYF.

In nucleotides, the CDR3 is TGTGCCAGCAGCCAAGGTCTCGTGAATCAGCCCCAGCATTTT. Protein product: CASSQGLVNQPQHF. V and J are TRBV3-1 (or the pseudogene TRBV3-2) and TRBJ1-5, with no clear D. Trimming cost V 1 base and J 4 bases, with 8 bases left between them. CDR1 is LGHDT, CDR2 YNNKEL, per germline (reference sequence). This CDR3 comprises 14 residues.

This chain joins TRBV5-3 and TRBJ2-7; D gene uncertain. TRBV5-3 is an ORF for which the function is uncertain. The CDR3 runs to 13 residues. Trimming removed 1 base at V and 7 bases at J, with 12 bases between. The CDR3 nucleotides are TGTGCCAGAAGCTTGATACGGTTTGGGGAGCAGTACTTC. Its translation is CARSLIRFGEQYF.

The chain has TRBV19 and TRBJ2-7, with 10 nucleotides matching TRBD1. The germline V gene has CDR1 LNHDA and CDR2 SQIVND (reference sequence). This CDR3 spans 14 amino acids. V gave up 7 bases and J gave up 5 bases; unmatched junction bases: 8. The CDR3, as DNA: TGTGCCAGTACCCTGGGGACAGGGGAACACGAGCAGTACTTC. Encoded protein: CASTLGTGEHEQYF.

The chain is built from TRBV2 and TRBJ2-7; perhaps TRBD1 as D (6 bases). CDR3 length: 15 residues. The germline V gene has CDR1 SNHLY and CDR2 FYNNEI. Deletions cut 7 bases from V and 2 bases from J, with 18 bases between. The CDR3 reads CASTDRTRPPYEQYF. The CDR3 bases are TGTGCCAGCACTGACAGGACTCGTCCCCCCTACGAGCAGTACTTC. The variable domain in full, with the rest retrieved from reference TRBV2 and TRBJ2-7, is EPEVTQTPSHQVTQMGQEVILRCVPISNHLYFYWYRQILGQKVEFLVSFYNNEISEKSEIFDDQFSVERPDGSNFTLKIRSTKLEDSAMYFCASTDRTRPPYEQYFGPGTRLTVT.

The chain is built from TRBV27 and TRBJ2-7, with 7 nucleotides matching TRBD1. The germline gives CDR1 MNHEY, CDR2 SMNVEV (reference sequence). The CDR3 runs 14 residues. The junction had 9 bases not matched to a gene; V was cut back by 3 bases and J by 7 bases. CDR3 nucleotide sequence: TGTGCCAGCAGTTTTATACAGGGGTCTGGGGAGCAGTACTTC. It translates to CASSFIQGSGEQYF.

This chain links TRBV14 with TRBJ1-4; D uncertain. CDR3 size: 17 residues. The germline V gene has CDR1 SGHDN and CDR2 FVKESK. V was cut by 4 bases and J by 2 bases, with 17 bases left in between. The CDR3 loop reads CASSPGPGRPTNEKLFF. CDR3 bases: TGTGCCAGCAGCCCCGGACCCGGGAGGCCCACTAATGAAAAACTGTTTTTT. Variable domain in full (rest from reference TRBV14 and TRBJ1-4): EAGVTQFPSHSVIEKGQTVTLRCDPISGHDNLYWYRRVMGKEIKFLLHFVKESKQDESGMPNNRFLAERTGGTYSTLKVQPAELEDSGVYFCASSPGPGRPTNEKLFFGSGTQLSVL.

The gene calls are TRBV6-1 and TRBJ1-2; perhaps TRBD1 as D (6 bases). CDR1 and CDR2 from the germline V gene are MNHNS and SASEGT. The CDR3 consists of 16 residues. The V and J ends lost 0 bases and 8 bases respectively, with 19 bases between them. CDR3 loop: CASSEANLQGSGGYTF. In DNA form, the CDR3 reads TGTGCCAGCAGTGAAGCCAACCTACAGGGTTCTGGCGGCTACACCTTC.

The sample holds one count of this clone. The V gene is TRBV2, the J gene TRBJ2-2; a weak D match, TRBD1 (6 bases). V lost 6 bases and J 5 bases, leaving 10 bases between the germline ends. Germline lookup yields CDR1 SNHLY and CDR2 FYNNEI. The CDR3 sequence is 13 residues long. In DNA form, the CDR3 reads TGTGCCAGCAGCTGGGGGCGAACCGGGGAGCTGTTTTTT. It yields the protein CASSWGRTGELFF.

The CDR3 spells CASSEEGPNNYGYTF. The CDR3 nucleotides read TGTGCCAGCAGTGAAGAGGGGCCTAATAACTATGGCTACACCTTC. V gene TRBV2 combines with J gene TRBJ1-2, with a possible D match to TRBD1 (5 bases). The CDR3 has 15 residues. Deletions cut 1 base from V and 1 base from J, with 10 bases between. CDR1 is SNHLY and CDR2 is FYNNEI in the germline V gene.

The chain links TRBV19 to TRBJ1-1; 9 bases fit TRBD1. V was pared by 7 bases and J by 4 bases, with 7 bases of the junction left unmatched. CDR3 length: 14 residues. Germline loops: CDR1 LNHDA, CDR2 SQIVND (reference sequence). CDR3 protein: CASTPGDRATEAFF. CDR3 DNA: TGTGCCAGTACCCCAGGGGACAGGGCCACTGAAGCTTTCTTT.

This clone is a singleton in its sample. The rearrangement links TRBV12-3 or TRBV12-4 to TRBJ2-7; D remains ambiguous. The CDR3 totals 13 residues. V lost 0 bases, J lost 2 bases, and 5 bases lay in between. The CDR3 loop is CASSLAGPYEQYF. CDR3 DNA: TGTGCCAGCAGTTTAGCCGGGCCCTACGAGCAGTACTTC.

The rearrangement joins TRBV5-4 to TRBJ1-2, with 7 bases matching TRBD1. Germline loops: CDR1 SGHNT, CDR2 YYREEE (reference sequence). V trimming: 4 bases; J trimming: 8 bases; junction bases outside the gene matches: 11. This CDR3 contains 14 residues. This chain's CDR3 is CASSTGGQGVGYTF. CDR3 DNA sequence: TGTGCCAGCAGCACGGGAGGCCAGGGGGTAGGCTACACCTTC.

By its share, this clone is medium-sized. V is TRBV6-1 and J is TRBJ2-7; D is possibly TRBD1 or TRBD2 (5 bases each). With 1 base removed from V and 5 bases from J, the gap between germline ends came to 15 bases. This CDR3 comprises 15 residues. Per germline, CDR1 MNHNS and CDR2 SASEGT. As DNA, the CDR3 is TGTGCCAGCAGTGAAGGGTCCGGGGCAGGCGACGAGCAGTACTTC. Amino acid sequence: CASSEGSGAGDEQYF.

This sequence joins TRBV3-1 (or the pseudogene TRBV3-2) and TRBJ2-7; 7 bases fit TRBD2. J lost 2 bases, V lost 0 bases, and 4 bases had no gene match. Germline CDR1 reads LGHDT; CDR2 reads YNNKEL (reference sequence). The CDR3 loop spans 15 amino acids. The CDR3 region has the DNA TGTGCCAGCAGCCAAGATGGGACTAAAACCTACGAGCAGTACTTC. This gives the protein CASSQDGTKTYEQYF.

This rearrangement joins TRBV7-3 to TRBJ1-4; D is perhaps TRBD1 (6 bases). In germline, CDR1 is SGHTA, CDR2 FQGTGA. Trimming removed 5 bases from V and 0 bases from J, with 13 bases in between. The CDR3 has 16 residues. CDR3 in DNA: TGTGCCAGCAGCGCAACAGGGAGGACAACTAATGAAAAACTGTTTTTT. It yields the protein CASSATGRTTNEKLFF.

CDR3 sequence (DNA): TGTGCCAGCAGGGTTACTAGCGTAGGCACAGATACGCAGTATTTT. Its protein is CASRVTSVGTDTQYF. V and J are TRBV6-5 and TRBJ2-3; 7 bases map to TRBD2. Trimming at V came to 6 bases and at J to 1 base, leaving 7 bases not matched to a gene. Germline CDR1 and CDR2: MNHEY and SVGAGI. The CDR3 totals 15 residues.

The chain links TRBV19 to TRBJ1-3; D not certain. Trimming shortened V by 4 bases and J by 1 base, and 11 bases separated the two germline ends. CDR1 is LNHDA and CDR2 is SQIVND in the germline V gene (reference sequence). The CDR3 consists of 15 residues. CDR3 in amino acids: CASSNSVRSGNTIYF. The CDR3 bases are TGTGCCAGTAGTAATTCGGTCCGTTCTGGAAACACCATATATTTT.

CDR3 DNA sequence: TGTGCCAGCAGTGATGGGCAGACTGAAGCTTTCTTT. Translated, it gives CASSDGQTEAFF. The chain is built from TRBV2 and TRBJ1-1; D unresolved. The CDR3 has 12 amino acids. The germline gives CDR1 SNHLY, CDR2 FYNNEI. The V end was cut by 3 bases, the J end by 5 bases, with 7 bases between. Looking up the rest from reference TRBV2 and TRBJ1-1 gives the full variable domain: EPEVTQTPSHQVTQMGQEVILRCVPISNHLYFYWYRQILGQKVEFLVSFYNNEISEKSEIFDDQFSVERPDGSNFTLKIRSTKLEDSAMYFCASSDGQTEAFFGQGTRLTVV.